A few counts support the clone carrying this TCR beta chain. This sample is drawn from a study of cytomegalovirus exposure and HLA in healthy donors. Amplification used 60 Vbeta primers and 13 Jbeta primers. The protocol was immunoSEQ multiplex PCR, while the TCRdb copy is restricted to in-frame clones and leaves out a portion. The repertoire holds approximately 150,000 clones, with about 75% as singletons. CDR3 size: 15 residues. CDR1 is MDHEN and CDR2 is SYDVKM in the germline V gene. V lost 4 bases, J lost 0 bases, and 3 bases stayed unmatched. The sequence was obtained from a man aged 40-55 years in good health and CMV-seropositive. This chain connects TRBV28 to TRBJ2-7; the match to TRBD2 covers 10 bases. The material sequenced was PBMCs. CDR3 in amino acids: CASSSGTSDSYEQYF. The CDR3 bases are TGTGCCAGCAGTTCCGGGACTAGCGACTCCTACGAGCAGTACTTC. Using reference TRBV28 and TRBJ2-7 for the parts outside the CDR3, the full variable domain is DVKVTQSSRYLVKRTGEKVFLECVQDMDHENMFWYRQDPGLGLRLIYFSYDVKMKEKGDIPEGYSVSREKKERFSLILESASTNQTSMYLCASSSGTSDSYEQYFGPGTRLTVT.